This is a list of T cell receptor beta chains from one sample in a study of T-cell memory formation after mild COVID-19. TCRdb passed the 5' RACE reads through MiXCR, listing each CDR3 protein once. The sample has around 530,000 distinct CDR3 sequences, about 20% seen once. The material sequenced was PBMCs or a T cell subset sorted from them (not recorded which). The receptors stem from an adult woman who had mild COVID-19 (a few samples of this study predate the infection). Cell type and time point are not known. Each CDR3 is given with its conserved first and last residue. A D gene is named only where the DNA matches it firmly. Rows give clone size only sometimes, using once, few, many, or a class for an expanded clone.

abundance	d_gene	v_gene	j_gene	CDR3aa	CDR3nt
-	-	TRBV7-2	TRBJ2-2	CASSFSGTEKTGELFF	TGTGCCAGCAGCTTTTCCGGGACTGAGAAGACCGGGGAGCTGTTTTTT
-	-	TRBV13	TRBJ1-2	CASSFSGDPYGYTF	TGTGCCAGCAGCTTTTCAGGGGACCCCTATGGCTACACCTTC
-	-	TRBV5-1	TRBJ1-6	CASRKVGDSPLHF	TGCGCCAGCAGAAAGGTCGGGGACTCACCCCTCCACTTT
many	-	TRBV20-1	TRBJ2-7	CSARDPAGGGSYEQYF	TGCAGTGCTAGAGACCCGGCCGGTGGCGGTTCCTACGAGCAGTACTTC
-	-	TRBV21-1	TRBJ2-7	CASSEDPGQGCYEQYF	TGTGCCAGCAGCGAAGATCCGGGACAGGGGTGCTACGAGCAGTACTTC
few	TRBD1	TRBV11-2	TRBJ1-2	CAILRRGQVYGYTF	TGTGCCATCCTTCGTAGGGGGCAGGTCTATGGCTACACCTTC
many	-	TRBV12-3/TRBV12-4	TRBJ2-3	CASRTGGVRTDTQYF	TGTGCCAGTAGGACAGGAGGGGTACGCACAGATACGCAGTATTTT
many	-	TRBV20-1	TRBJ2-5	CSARDPWDSGGETQYF	TGCAGTGCTAGAGATCCTTGGGACTCAGGGGGAGAGACCCAGTACTTC
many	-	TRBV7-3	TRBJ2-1	CASSPLGGYNEQFF	TGTGCCAGCAGCCCTTTAGGGGGCTACAATGAGCAGTTCTTC
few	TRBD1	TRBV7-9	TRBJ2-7	CASSPRDRDEQYF	TGTGCCAGCAGCCCCCGGGACAGGGACGAGCAGTACTTC
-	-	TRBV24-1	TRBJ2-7	CATSVQEHYEQYF	TGTGCCACCAGTGTGCAGGAGCACTACGAGCAGTACTTC
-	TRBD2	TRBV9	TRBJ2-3	CASSVGTSGALRTQYF	TGTGCCAGCAGCGTAGGGACTAGCGGGGCCCTTCGAACGCAGTATTTT
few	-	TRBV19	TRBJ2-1	CASSIRPGEQFF	TGTGCCAGTAGTATTAGACCCGGTGAGCAGTTCTTC
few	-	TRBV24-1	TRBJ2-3	CATTSSGGSTQYF	TGTGCCACCACCAGTTCCGGAGGGAGCACGCAGTATTTT
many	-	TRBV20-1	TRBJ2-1	CSARDLRAATGFEQFF	TGCAGTGCTAGAGATCTTAGAGCGGCCACTGGGTTTGAGCAGTTCTTC
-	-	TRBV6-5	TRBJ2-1	CASSYTGAYNEQFF	TGTGCCAGCAGTTACACGGGGGCGTACAATGAGCAGTTCTTC
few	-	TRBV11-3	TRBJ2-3	CASSLGPPAGWADTQYF	TGTGCCAGCAGCTTAGGCCCCCCCGCGGGATGGGCAGATACGCAGTATTTT
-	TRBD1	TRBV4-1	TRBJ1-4	CASSQEDRGKLFF	TGCGCCAGCAGCCAAGAGGACAGGGGGAAACTGTTTTTT